This T cell receptor beta chain was captured by sequencing in a study of OX40 agonist ivuxolimab in advanced cancers. Whole-study context: A mean age of about 56 years, range roughly 20 to 90, was recorded, and roughly 80% were male. Regarding the study as a whole: Some of the lowest clonal expansion was seen in partial responders at 0.1-3.0 mg/kg. Certain nonresponding patients likewise had low normalized T-cell clonal expansion.

The assay was immunoSEQ multiplex PCR, and TCRdb's table has in-frame clones only and misses some. The sample records approximately 60,000 clones, approximately 92% being singletons. This clone was found once. Its antigen remains unidentified. The receptor comes from an adult with an advanced solid tumor such as melanoma, head and neck, liver or kidney cancer. Here the sequenced sample was CD4+ or CD8+ T cells sorted from blood, taken in a trial of the OX40 agonist ivuxolimab.

CDR3 residues: CASSVGSTDTQYF. The CDR3 DNA reads TGTGCCAGCAGTGTTGGTAGCACAGATACGCAGTATTTT. This chain connects TRBV6-4 to TRBJ2-3, with D uncertain. This CDR3 region has 13 residues. V gave up 4 bases and J gave up 0 bases, with 5 bases separating them. Germline-derived CDR1 and CDR2 are MRHNA and SNTAGT.